This T cell receptor beta chain stems from a study of T cell responses to AZD1222 COVID-19 vaccine. The CDR3 contains 16 residues. Germline V gene data show CDR1 as MGHRA and CDR2 as YSYEKL. V was pared by 5 bases and J by 4 bases, with 18 bases between. Profiling relied on immunoSEQ multiplex PCR, and the TCRdb table lists in-frame clones only, not all of them. Among 110,000 to 150,000 clones listed, around 85% were seen once. The material was peripheral blood, obtained on day 0 of AZD1222 vaccination. The chain joins TRBV4-1 to TRBJ2-1; maybe TRBD2 (5 bases). The sequence came from an adult in good health. Here the CDR3 DNA reads TGCGCCAGCAGCAAGGAGGTGGCATCGGTTTACAATGAGCAGTTCTTC. It is translated as CASSKEVASVYNEQFF.